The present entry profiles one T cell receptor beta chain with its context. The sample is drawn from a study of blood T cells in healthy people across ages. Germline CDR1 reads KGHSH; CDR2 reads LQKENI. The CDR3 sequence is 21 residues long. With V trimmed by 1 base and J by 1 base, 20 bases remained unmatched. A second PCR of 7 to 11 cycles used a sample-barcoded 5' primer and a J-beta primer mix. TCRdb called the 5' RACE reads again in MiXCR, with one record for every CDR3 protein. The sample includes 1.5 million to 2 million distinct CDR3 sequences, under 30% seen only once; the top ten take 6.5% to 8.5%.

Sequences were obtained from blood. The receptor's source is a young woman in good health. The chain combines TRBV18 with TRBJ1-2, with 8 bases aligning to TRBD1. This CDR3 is CASSPLRLRDRGDTLNYGYTF. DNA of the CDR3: TGTGCCAGCTCACCACTGAGACTCCGCGACAGGGGTGATACCCTTAACTATGGCTACACCTTC.